A single sample gave rise to the 21 T cell receptor beta chains below, sequenced in a study of CXCR4 blockade with PD-1 therapy in pancreatic cancer. Using immunoSEQ multiplex PCR, the repertoire was profiled, and TCRdb retains in-frame clones only, with some absent. The data contain just over 8,000 clones, roughly 50% of them singletons. Sequencing was performed on tumor tissue. These receptors were collected from a human donor with pancreatic ductal adenocarcinoma.

This clone was seen a handful of times. This chain connects TRBV4-1 to TRBJ2-5, with a weak D call TRBD1 (5 bases). The V gene's germline CDR1 is MGHRA and CDR2 YSYEKL. V was shortened by 4 bases and J by 0 bases, with 12 bases between the two germline ends. The CDR3 spans 15 residues. CDR3 loop: CASSPRQTDQETQYF. The CDR3 bases are TGCGCCAGCAGCCCCCGACAGACAGACCAAGAGACCCAGTACTTC.

This clone was observed once. The genes are TRBV18 and TRBJ2-1; the D is unclear. The V gene lost 1 base and the J gene lost 7 bases, with 8 bases spanning the gap. The CDR3 runs to 13 residues. The V gene's germline CDR1 is KGHSH and CDR2 LQKENI. CDR3 amino acids: CASSPLGGNEQFF. In DNA form, the CDR3 reads TGTGCCAGCTCACCACTTGGTGGAAATGAGCAGTTCTTC.

This clone was detected only a few times. V is TRBV7-1 and J is TRBJ2-7; TRBD1 or TRBD2 may be the D gene (5 bases each). TRBV7-1 qualifies as an ORF whose function is uncertain. V shed 5 bases and J shed 2 bases, with 19 bases lying between them. This CDR3 has 16 amino acids. The CDR3 sequence is CASSLGPRTGTYEQYF. CDR3 nucleotides: TGTGCCAGCAGCCTGGGACCGAGGACGGGAACCTACGAGCAGTACTTC.

The chain couples TRBV19 to TRBJ1-1; 7 bases line up with TRBD1. This CDR3 has 14 amino acids. CDR1 is LNHDA and CDR2 is SQIVND in the germline V gene (reference sequence). Trimming removed 6 bases from V and 2 bases from J; junction bases left unmatched: 6. For the CDR3, the DNA is TGTGCCAGTAGAACGGGACAGTATAACACTGAAGCTTTCTTT. Residues: CASRTGQYNTEAFF.

The rearrangement uses TRBV2 and TRBJ2-1; maybe TRBD1 (6 bases). The CDR3 is 14 residues long. CDR1 is SNHLY, CDR2 FYNNEI, per germline. V was cut by 6 bases and J by 6 bases, with 15 bases left in between. The CDR3: CASRDRAGSNEQFF. DNA for the CDR3: TGTGCCAGCAGGGACAGAGCAGGTTCCAATGAGCAGTTCTTC.

This clone was observed once. The CDR3 sequence is CASSLGGLAGTQETQYF. In DNA, the CDR3 is TGCGCCAGCAGCTTGGGTGGGCTAGCGGGGACTCAAGAGACCCAGTACTTC. The chain combines TRBV5-1 with TRBJ2-5; the match to TRBD2 covers 9 bases. This CDR3 comprises 17 residues. The V gene end was trimmed by 0 bases and the J gene end by 2 bases; junction bases not matched to a gene: 8. Germline-derived CDR1 and CDR2 are SGHRS and YFSETQ.

This chain connects TRBV18 to TRBJ1-4, with unresolved D. Germline V gene data show CDR1 as KGHSH and CDR2 as LQKENI. The V end lost 5 bases, the J end lost 0 bases, and 4 bases lay between the germline ends. The CDR3 consists of 13 residues. CDR3 residues: CASSGATNEKLFF. CDR3 nucleotides: TGTGCCAGCTCAGGCGCAACTAATGAAAAACTGTTTTTT.

The rearrangement uses TRBV15 and TRBJ2-3; 7 nucleotides agree with TRBD2. This CDR3 has 18 residues. The germline CDR1 and CDR2 sequences are LNHNV and YYDKDF (reference sequence). Trimming at V came to 1 base and at J to 1 base, leaving 11 bases not matched to a gene. The CDR3 region has the DNA TGTGCCACCAGCAGAGGAGCGGGATTCCAACGTGGCACAGATACGCAGTATTTT. Protein sequence: CATSRGAGFQRGTDTQYF.

The V gene is TRBV7-7, the J gene TRBJ2-2; a weak D match, TRBD1 (5 bases). V was clipped by 2 bases and J by 5 bases, with 12 bases between them. The CDR3 length is 15 residues. Germline V gene data show CDR1 as SSHAT and CDR2 as FNYEAQ (reference sequence). Here the CDR3 DNA reads TGTGCCAGCAGCTTATTAGGGGTCGGAACCGGGGAGCTGTTTTTT. As protein: CASSLLGVGTGELFF. Supplemented by reference TRBV7-7 and TRBJ2-2, the full variable domain reads GAGVSQSPRYKVTKRGQDVTLRCDPISSHATLYWYQQALGQGPEFLTYFNYEAQPDKSGLPSDRFSAERPEGSISTLTIQRTEQRDSAMYRCASSLLGVGTGELFFGEGSRLTVL.

V is TRBV18 and J is TRBJ2-2; the D gene is possibly TRBD2 (6 bases). This CDR3 is built from 16 residues. Germline lookup yields CDR1 KGHSH and CDR2 LQKENI. V shed 1 base and J shed 1 base, with 10 bases lying between them. The CDR3 protein is CASSPRGGVNTGELFF. CDR3 in DNA: TGTGCCAGCTCACCACGGGGCGGGGTGAACACCGGGGAGCTGTTTTTT.

CDR3 region: CASGTSIYEQYF. The DNA of the CDR3 is TGTGCCAGCGGGACCTCCATCTACGAGCAGTACTTC. V and J are TRBV19 and TRBJ2-7; tentatively, D is TRBD1 or TRBD2 (5 bases each). Germline assignment: CDR1 LNHDA and CDR2 SQIVND (reference sequence). V was cut by 9 bases and J by 3 bases, with 12 bases left in between. The CDR3 runs 12 residues.

This clone was seen a handful of times. This sequence joins TRBV28 and TRBJ2-7; 10 bases match TRBD2. Germline CDR1 and CDR2: MDHEN and SYDVKM. The CDR3 contains 17 residues. Trimming took 6 bases from V and 1 from J; bases not matched to a gene: 12. The CDR3 bases are TGTGCCAGCAGCTCCCCCTTAGCTAGCGGGAGATCCTACGAGCAGTACTTC. Its protein is CASSSPLASGRSYEQYF.

J is TRBJ2-1 and V is TRBV6-7, with 8 positions matching TRBD2. TRBV6-7 belongs to the ORF category, with a function that is uncertain. Trimming at V came to 6 bases and at J to 7 bases, leaving 11 bases not matched to a gene. The CDR3 totals 15 residues. The CDR3 loop is CASSLSGSSANEQFF. The CDR3 DNA reads TGTGCCAGCAGCTTAAGCGGGAGTTCTGCGAATGAGCAGTTCTTC.

The sample holds a few counts of this clone. The V and J genes are TRBV22-1 and TRBJ2-5. The better agreement between TRBJ2-7 and the DNA end casts doubt on the J call. TRBV22-1 corresponds to a pseudogene. CDR3 length: 12 residues. For the CDR3, the DNA is TGTGCCAGCAAAGGGATGGGTTCCGAGCAGTACTTC. Translation: CASKGMGSEQYF.

The chain recombines TRBV19 with TRBJ1-5; a possible D gene is TRBD1 (5 bases). Trimming left V 6 bases short and J 3 bases short, with 18 bases between. The CDR3 runs 16 residues. CDR1 and CDR2 from the germline V gene are LNHDA and SQIVND (reference sequence). As DNA, the CDR3 is TGTGCCAGTAGCCCCCCTCGGGGGGGGGACAATCAGCCCCAGCATTTT. Translation gives CASSPPRGGDNQPQHF. The variable domain in full, completed from reference TRBV19 and TRBJ1-5, reads DGGITQSPKYLFRKEGQNVTLSCEQNLNHDAMYWYRQDPGQGLRLIYYSQIVNDFQKGDIAEGYSVSREKKESFPLTVTSAQKNPTAFYLCASSPPRGGDNQPQHFGDGTRLSIL.

The chain recombines TRBV28 with TRBJ2-3, with 15 bases matching TRBD2. The CDR3 contains 16 residues. The germline CDR1 and CDR2 sequences are MDHEN and SYDVKM. Unmatched junction bases numbered 8, after V lost 6 bases and J lost 7 bases. CDR3 residues: CASSPGLAGGRYTQYF. CDR3 bases: TGTGCCAGCAGCCCGGGACTAGCGGGAGGCCGATATACGCAGTATTTT.

This chain joins TRBV28 and TRBJ2-4, with 11 bases that match TRBD2. This CDR3 is built from 15 residues. V shed 5 bases, J shed 5 bases, and the junction held 5 bases outside the gene matches. The germline V gene has CDR1 MDHEN and CDR2 SYDVKM. CDR3 amino acids: CASSRLAGRENIQYF. For the CDR3, the DNA is TGTGCCAGCAGTCGACTAGCGGGACGCGAAAACATTCAGTACTTC.

The chain carries TRBV15 and TRBJ2-5; D may match TRBD1 or TRBD2 (5 bases each). Germline values: CDR1 LNHNV, CDR2 YYDKDF (reference sequence). This CDR3 spans 15 amino acids. V lost 7 bases and J 5 bases, leaving 20 bases between the germline ends. CDR3 protein: CATISEPGRAETQYF. Here the CDR3 DNA reads TGTGCCACCATCAGTGAGCCGGGACGGGCTGAGACCCAGTACTTC.

The gene calls are TRBV18 and TRBJ2-7; D is possibly TRBD1 (6 bases). The CDR3 extends over 17 amino acids. Trimming shortened V by 2 bases and J by 2 bases, and 19 bases separated the two germline ends. The V gene's germline CDR1 is KGHSH and CDR2 LQKENI. The DNA for the CDR3 is TGTGCCAGCTCACCAGCCCACTCCGGGACAAGGGCCTACGAGCAGTACTTC. The encoded protein is CASSPAHSGTRAYEQYF.

This clone was picked up one time. The chain combines TRBV5-1 with TRBJ1-4, with TRBD1 matching over 8 bases. This CDR3 spans 15 amino acids. Germline CDR1 and CDR2: SGHRS and YFSETQ. Trimming at V came to 2 bases and at J to 5 bases, leaving 5 bases not matched to a gene. The CDR3 loop reads CASSFGQGGNEKLFF. DNA for the CDR3: TGCGCCAGCAGCTTTGGACAGGGCGGAAATGAAAAACTGTTTTTT.

The V call is TRBV10-3, the J call TRBJ2-3, with D perhaps matching TRBD1 (5 bases). V lost 8 bases to trimming and J lost 0 bases, with 12 bases between them. Germline values: CDR1 ENHRY, CDR2 SYGVKD. The CDR3 totals 14 residues. The CDR3 bases are TGTGCCATCCGGCAGGACAAAAGCACAGATACGCAGTATTTT. Protein sequence: CAIRQDKSTDTQYF.